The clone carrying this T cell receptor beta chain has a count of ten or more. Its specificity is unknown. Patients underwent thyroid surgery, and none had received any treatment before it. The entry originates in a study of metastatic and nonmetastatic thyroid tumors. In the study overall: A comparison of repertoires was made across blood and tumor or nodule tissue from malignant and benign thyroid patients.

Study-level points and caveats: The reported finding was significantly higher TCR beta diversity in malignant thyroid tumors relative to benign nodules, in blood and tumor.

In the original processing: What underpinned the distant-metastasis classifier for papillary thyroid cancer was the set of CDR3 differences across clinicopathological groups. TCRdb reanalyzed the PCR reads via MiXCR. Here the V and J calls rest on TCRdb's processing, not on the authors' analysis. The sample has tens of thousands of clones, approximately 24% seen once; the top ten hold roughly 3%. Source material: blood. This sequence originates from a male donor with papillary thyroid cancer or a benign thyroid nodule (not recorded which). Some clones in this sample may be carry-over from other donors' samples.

The CDR3 DNA follows: TGCAGCGTTTCGGGGACTACAGATACGCAGTATTTT. Translation: CSVSGTTDTQYF. This rearrangement joins TRBV29-1 to TRBJ2-3, with a weak D call TRBD2 (6 bases). V dropped 5 bases and J dropped 3 bases, with 9 bases sitting between them. Germline lookup yields CDR1 SQVTM and CDR2 ANQGSEA. This CDR3 contains 12 residues.